A single T cell receptor (beta chain) is shown here with its context. Patients of the Seattle cohort, enrolled during active infection, were followed longitudinally. Germline V lookup: CDR1 LGHDT, CDR2 YNNKEL (reference sequence). CDR3 length equals 15 residues. Trimming at V came to 1 base and at J to 5 bases, leaving 4 bases not matched to a gene. The sample is drawn from a study of blood T cell repertoires in COVID-19. Overall study context: The United States, Italy and Spain were the sources of the acute and convalescent COVID-19 samples. Sources were T cells, B-cell-depleted T cells, or PBMCs; the material itself was cDNA or gDNA.

Original methodology: Amplification of reference gene primers provided the estimated nucleated cell counts. Measured with immunoSEQ multiplex PCR; TCRdb has only the in-frame clones, and not every one. The V and J calls and clone size come from that table; D and trimming were worked out from the DNA. The table has tens of thousands of clones, about four fifths seen once. Material for sequencing was peripheral blood. This receptor was obtained from a man older than 75 with COVID-19, enrolled during active disease. This chain uses TRBV3-1 (or the pseudogene TRBV3-2) with TRBJ2-5, with TRBD2 matching 10 bases. CDR3 in amino acids: CASSQGTSGRETQYF. In DNA form, the CDR3 reads TGTGCCAGCAGCCAAGGGACTAGCGGAAGGGAGACCCAGTACTTC.